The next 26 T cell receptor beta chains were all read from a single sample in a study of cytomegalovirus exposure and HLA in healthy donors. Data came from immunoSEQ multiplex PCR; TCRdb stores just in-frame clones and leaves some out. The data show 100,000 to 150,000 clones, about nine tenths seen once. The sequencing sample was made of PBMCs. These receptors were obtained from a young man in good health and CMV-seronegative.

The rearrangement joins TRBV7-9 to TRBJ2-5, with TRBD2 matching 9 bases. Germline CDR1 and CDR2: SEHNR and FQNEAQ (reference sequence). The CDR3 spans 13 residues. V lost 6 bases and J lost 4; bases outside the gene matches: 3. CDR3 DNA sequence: TGTGCCAGCAGGCCAGCGGGGGGAGAGACCCAGTACTTC. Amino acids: CASRPAGGETQYF.

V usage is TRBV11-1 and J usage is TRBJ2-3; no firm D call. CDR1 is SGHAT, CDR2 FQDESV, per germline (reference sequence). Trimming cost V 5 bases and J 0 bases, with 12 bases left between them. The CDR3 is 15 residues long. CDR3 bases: TGTGCCAGCAGCCCTCGCCGACTCAGCACAGATACGCAGTATTTT. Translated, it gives CASSPRRLSTDTQYF.

CDR3: CASSTVAGGYNEQFF. The CDR3 coding sequence is TGTGCCAGTAGTACCGTAGCGGGGGGATACAATGAGCAGTTCTTC. J is TRBJ2-1 and V is TRBV19; 10 bases map to TRBD2. V was pared by 4 bases and J by 4 bases, with 4 bases of the junction left unmatched. Germline CDR1 reads LNHDA; CDR2 reads SQIVND (reference sequence). There are 15 residues in the CDR3.

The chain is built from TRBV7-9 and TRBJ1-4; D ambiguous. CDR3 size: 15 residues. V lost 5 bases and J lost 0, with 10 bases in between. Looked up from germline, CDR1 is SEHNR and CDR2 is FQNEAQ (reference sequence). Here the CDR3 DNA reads TGTGCCAGCAGCGCCGGGGTCTCAACTAATGAAAAACTGTTTTTT. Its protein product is CASSAGVSTNEKLFF.

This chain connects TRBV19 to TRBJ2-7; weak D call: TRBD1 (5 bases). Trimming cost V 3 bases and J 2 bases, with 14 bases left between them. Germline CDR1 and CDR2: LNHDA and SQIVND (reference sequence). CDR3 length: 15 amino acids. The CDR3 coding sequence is TGTGCCAGTAGTATCCCCGGGCCAGGGCCCTACGAGCAGTACTTC. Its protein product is CASSIPGPGPYEQYF.

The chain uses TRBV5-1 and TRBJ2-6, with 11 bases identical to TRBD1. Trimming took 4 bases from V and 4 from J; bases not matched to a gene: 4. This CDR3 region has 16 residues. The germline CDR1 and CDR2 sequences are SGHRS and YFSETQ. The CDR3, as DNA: TGCGCCAGCAGCGTAGGACAGGGGGCGGGGGCCAACGTCCTGACTTTC. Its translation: CASSVGQGAGANVLTF.

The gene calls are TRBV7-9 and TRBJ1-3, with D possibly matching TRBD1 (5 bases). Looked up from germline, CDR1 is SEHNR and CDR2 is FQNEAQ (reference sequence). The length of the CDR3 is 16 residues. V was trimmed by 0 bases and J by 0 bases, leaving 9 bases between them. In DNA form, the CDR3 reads TGTGCCAGCAGCTTAGCCGGGACTGTCTCTGGAAACACCATATATTTT. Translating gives CASSLAGTVSGNTIYF.

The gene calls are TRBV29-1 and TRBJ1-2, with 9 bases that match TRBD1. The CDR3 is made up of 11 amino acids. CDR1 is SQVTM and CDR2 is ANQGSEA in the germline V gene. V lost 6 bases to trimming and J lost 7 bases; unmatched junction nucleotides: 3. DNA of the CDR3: TGCAGCGTGGGACAGGGCCTTGGCTACACCTTC. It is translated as CSVGQGLGYTF.

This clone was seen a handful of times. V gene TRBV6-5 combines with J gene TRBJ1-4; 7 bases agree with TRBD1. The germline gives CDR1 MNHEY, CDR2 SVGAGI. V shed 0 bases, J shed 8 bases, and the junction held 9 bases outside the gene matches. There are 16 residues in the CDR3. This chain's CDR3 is CASSYSPTGIREKLFF. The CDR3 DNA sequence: TGTGCCAGCAGTTACTCCCCGACAGGGATTAGAGAAAAACTGTTTTTT.

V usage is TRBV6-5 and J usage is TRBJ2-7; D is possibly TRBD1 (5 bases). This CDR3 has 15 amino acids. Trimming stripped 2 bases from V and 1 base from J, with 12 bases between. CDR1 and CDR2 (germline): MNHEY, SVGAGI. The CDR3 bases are TGTGCCAGCAGTTACGCAGGGCCGTCATCCTACGAGCAGTACTTC. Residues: CASSYAGPSSYEQYF.

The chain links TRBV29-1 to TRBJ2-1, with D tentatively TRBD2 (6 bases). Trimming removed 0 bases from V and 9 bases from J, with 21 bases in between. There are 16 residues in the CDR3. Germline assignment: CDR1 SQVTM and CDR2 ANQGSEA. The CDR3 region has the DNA TGCAGCGTTGAAGATCTTATCGGGAGCTCTCGGGGTGAGCAGTTCTTC. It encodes CSVEDLIGSSRGEQFF.

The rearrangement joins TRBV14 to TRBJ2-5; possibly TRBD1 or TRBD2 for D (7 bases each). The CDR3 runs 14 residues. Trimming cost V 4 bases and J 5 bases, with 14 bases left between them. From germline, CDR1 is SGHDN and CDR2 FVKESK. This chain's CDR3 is CASSRDREGETQYF. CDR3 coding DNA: TGTGCCAGCAGCCGAGACAGGGAGGGGGAGACCCAGTACTTC.

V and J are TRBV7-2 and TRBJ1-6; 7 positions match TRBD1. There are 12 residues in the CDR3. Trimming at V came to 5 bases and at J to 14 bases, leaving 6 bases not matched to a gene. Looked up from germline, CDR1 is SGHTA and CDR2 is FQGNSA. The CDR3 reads CASSRDSSTLHF. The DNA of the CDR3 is TGTGCCAGCAGCCGGGACAGCAGCACCCTCCACTTT.

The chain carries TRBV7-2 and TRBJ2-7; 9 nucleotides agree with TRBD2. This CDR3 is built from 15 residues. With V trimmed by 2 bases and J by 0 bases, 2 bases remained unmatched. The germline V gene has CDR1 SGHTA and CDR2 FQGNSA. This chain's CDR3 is CASSLQRGVSYEQYF. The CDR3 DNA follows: TGTGCCAGCAGCTTACAGCGGGGGGTCTCCTACGAGCAGTACTTC.

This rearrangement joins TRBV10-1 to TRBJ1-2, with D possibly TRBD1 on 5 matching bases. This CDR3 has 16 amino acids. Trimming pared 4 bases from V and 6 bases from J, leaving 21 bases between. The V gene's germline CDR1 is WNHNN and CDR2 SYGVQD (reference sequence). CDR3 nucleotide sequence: TGCGCCAGCAGTGCCTCCGTTGCGGGGGGAGTCGATGGCTACACCTTC. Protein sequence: CASSASVAGGVDGYTF.

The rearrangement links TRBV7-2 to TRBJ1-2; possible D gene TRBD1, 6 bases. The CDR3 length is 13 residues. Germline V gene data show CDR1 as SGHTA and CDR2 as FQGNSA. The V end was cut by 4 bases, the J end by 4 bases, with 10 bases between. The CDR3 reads CASSSDRSYGYTF. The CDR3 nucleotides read TGTGCCAGCAGCTCCGACAGGAGCTATGGCTACACCTTC.

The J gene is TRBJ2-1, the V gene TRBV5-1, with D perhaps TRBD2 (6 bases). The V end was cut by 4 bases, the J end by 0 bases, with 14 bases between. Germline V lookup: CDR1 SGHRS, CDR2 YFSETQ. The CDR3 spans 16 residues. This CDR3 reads CASSPRGDGSYNEQFF. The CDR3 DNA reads TGCGCCAGCAGCCCGCGGGGAGACGGCTCCTACAATGAGCAGTTCTTC. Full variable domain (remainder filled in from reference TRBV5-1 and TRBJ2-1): KAGVTQTPRYLIKTRGQQVTLSCSPISGHRSVSWYQQTPGQGLQFLFEYFSETQRNKGNFPGRFSGRQFSNSRSEMNVSTLELGDSALYLCASSPRGDGSYNEQFFGPGTRLTVL.

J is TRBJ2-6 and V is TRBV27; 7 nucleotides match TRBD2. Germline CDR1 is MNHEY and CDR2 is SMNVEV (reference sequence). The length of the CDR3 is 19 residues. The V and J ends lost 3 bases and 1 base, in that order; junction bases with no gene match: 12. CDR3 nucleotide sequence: TGTGCCAGCAGTTTCAAAAGGGCCGGGGGGAATTCTGGGGCCAACGTCCTGACTTTC. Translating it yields CASSFKRAGGNSGANVLTF.

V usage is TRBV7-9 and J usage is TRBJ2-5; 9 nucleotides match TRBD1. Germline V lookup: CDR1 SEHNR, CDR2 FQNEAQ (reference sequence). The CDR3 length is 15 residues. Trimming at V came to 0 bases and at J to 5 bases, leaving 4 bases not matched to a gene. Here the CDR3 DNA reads TGTGCCAGCAGCTTAGCGTACAGGGGGCGTGAGACCCAGTACTTC. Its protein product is CASSLAYRGRETQYF.

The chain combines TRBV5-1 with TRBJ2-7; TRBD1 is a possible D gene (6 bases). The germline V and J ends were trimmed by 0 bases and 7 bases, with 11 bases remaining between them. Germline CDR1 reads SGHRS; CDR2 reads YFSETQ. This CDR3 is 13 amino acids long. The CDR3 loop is CASSLDRVLEQYF. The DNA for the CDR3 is TGCGCCAGCAGCTTGGACAGGGTGTTGGAGCAGTACTTC.

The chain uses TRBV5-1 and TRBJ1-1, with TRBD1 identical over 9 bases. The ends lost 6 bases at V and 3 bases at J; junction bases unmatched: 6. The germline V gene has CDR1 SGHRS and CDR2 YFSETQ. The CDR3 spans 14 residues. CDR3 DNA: TGCGCCAGCAAGGGACAGGGACCGGACACTGAAGCTTTCTTT. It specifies CASKGQGPDTEAFF.

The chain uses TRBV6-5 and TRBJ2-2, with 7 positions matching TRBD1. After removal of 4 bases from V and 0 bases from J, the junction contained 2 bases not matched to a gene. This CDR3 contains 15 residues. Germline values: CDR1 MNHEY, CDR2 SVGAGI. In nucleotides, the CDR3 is TGTGCCAGCAGTTTCGGGACAGCGAACACCGGGGAGCTGTTTTTT. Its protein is CASSFGTANTGELFF.

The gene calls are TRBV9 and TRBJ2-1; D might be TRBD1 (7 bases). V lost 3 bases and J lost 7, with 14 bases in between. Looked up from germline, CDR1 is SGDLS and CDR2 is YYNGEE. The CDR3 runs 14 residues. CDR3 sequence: CASSGQGGWNEQFF. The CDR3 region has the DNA TGTGCCAGCAGCGGACAGGGAGGTTGGAATGAGCAGTTCTTC.

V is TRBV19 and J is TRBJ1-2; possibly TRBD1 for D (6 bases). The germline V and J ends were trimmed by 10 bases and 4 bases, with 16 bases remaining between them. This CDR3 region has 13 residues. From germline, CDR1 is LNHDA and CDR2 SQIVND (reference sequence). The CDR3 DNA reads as TGTGCCACAAAAACAGGGTTCGGCTATGGCTACACCTTC. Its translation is CATKTGFGYGYTF.

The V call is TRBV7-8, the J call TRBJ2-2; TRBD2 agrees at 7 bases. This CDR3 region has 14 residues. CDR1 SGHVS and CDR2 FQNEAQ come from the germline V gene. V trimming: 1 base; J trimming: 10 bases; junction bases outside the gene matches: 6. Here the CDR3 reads CASSLDERLAELFF. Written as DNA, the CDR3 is TGTGCCAGCAGCTTAGATGAAAGACTAGCGGAGCTGTTTTTT. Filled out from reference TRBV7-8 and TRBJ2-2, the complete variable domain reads GAGVSQSPRYKVAKRGQDVALRCDPISGHVSLFWYQQALGQGPEFLTYFQNEAQLDKSGLPSDRFFAERPEGSVSTLKIQRTQQEDSAVYLCASSLDERLAELFFGEGSRLTVL.

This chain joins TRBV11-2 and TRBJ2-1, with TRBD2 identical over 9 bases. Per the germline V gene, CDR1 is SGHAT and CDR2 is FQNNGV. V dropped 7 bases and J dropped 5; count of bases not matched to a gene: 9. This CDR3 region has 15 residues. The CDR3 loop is CASTLTSGFNNEQFF. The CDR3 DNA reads TGTGCCAGCACCCTGACTAGCGGTTTCAACAATGAGCAGTTCTTC. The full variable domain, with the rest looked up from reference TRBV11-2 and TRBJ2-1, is EAGVAQSPRYKIIEKRQSVAFWCNPISGHATLYWYQQILGQGPKLLIQFQNNGVVDDSQLPKDRFSAERLKGVDSTLKIQPAKLEDSAVYLCASTLTSGFNNEQFFGPGTRLTVL.